This paragraph covers one T cell receptor beta chain sequence. What it binds is not known. The data are from a study of OX40 agonist ivuxolimab in advanced cancers. Across the study: Ivuxolimab was delivered to patients intravenously every 2 weeks at doses spanning 0.01 to 10 mg/kg. Subjects had a mean age of roughly 57 years, with a range of about 23 to 79; around 84% were male.

Data came from immunoSEQ multiplex PCR; TCRdb stores just in-frame clones and leaves some out. Counted here are roughly 20,000 clones, around 74% occurring once; the ten biggest clones make up roughly a quarter. Trimming removed 1 base from V and 5 bases from J; junction bases left unmatched: 5. The CDR3 loop spans 14 amino acids. Germline lookup yields CDR1 LNHDA and CDR2 SQIVND (reference sequence). Regarding the study as a whole: At doses 0.1 to 3.0 mg/kg, CD4+ and CD8+ clones expanded. Part of the nonresponder group also had normalized T-cell clonal expansion that was low.

This chain connects TRBV19 to TRBJ2-7; 7 bases line up with TRBD1. The clonotype originates from an adult with an advanced solid tumor such as melanoma, head and neck, liver or kidney cancer. This sample comprised CD4+ or CD8+ T cells sorted from blood, obtained in a trial of the OX40 agonist ivuxolimab. The CDR3 region is CASSIGTGVHEQYF. CDR3 coding DNA: TGTGCCAGTAGTATAGGTACAGGGGTCCACGAGCAGTACTTC.